The 29 T cell receptor beta chains reported below all come from one sample, sequenced in a study of blood T cell repertoires in COVID-19. Data came from immunoSEQ multiplex PCR; TCRdb stores just in-frame clones and leaves some out. This table has 180,000 or so clones, more than 70% appearing once. The sequencing sample was made of PBMCs or T cells enriched from blood (not recorded which). These receptor sequences come from a woman aged 45-60 years in a cohort exposed to, infected with or recovered from COVID-19 (not recorded which).

This sequence joins TRBV11-1 and TRBJ2-5; maybe TRBD2 (6 bases). CDR1 and CDR2 from the germline V gene are SGHAT and FQDESV (reference sequence). The CDR3 loop spans 14 amino acids. Trimming cost V 5 bases and J 4 bases, with 14 bases left between them. The CDR3 DNA reads TGTGCCAGCAGCCCCCGGGGGAGTAGAGAGACCCAGTACTTC. It codes for CASSPRGSRETQYF.

V and J are TRBV7-2 and TRBJ2-3, with D possibly matching TRBD2 (5 bases). The CDR3 spans 16 residues. CDR1 is SGHTA and CDR2 is FQGNSA in the germline V gene. Trimming left V 3 bases short and J 5 bases short, with 18 bases between. Here the CDR3 reads CASSLLLPGSRDTQYF. In DNA form, the CDR3 reads TGTGCCAGCAGCTTGCTCCTTCCGGGAAGTAGAGATACGCAGTATTTT.

This chain links TRBV20-1 with TRBJ2-7; 9 bases line up with TRBD1. Trimming cost V 3 bases and J 4 bases; bases outside gene matches: 13. Germline V lookup: CDR1 DFQATT, CDR2 SNEGSKA (reference sequence). The CDR3 spans 16 residues. Written as DNA, the CDR3 is TGCAGTGCTAGTCGAAGAACAGGGGGCGAGGGATACGAGCAGTACTTC. It encodes CSASRRTGGEGYEQYF.

This clone occurred once. V usage is TRBV5-5 and J usage is TRBJ1-6, with TRBD1 matching 8 bases. V lost 0 bases, J lost 9 bases, and 8 bases stayed unmatched. The CDR3 totals 16 residues. Looked up from germline, CDR1 is SGHKS and CDR2 is YYEKEE (reference sequence). In nucleotides, the CDR3 is TGTGCCAGCAGCTTGGAGGACAGGGTGGACTCTTCACCCCTCCACTTT. Protein product: CASSLEDRVDSSPLHF.

This clone was observed a few times. V usage is TRBV27 and J usage is TRBJ2-3, with D possibly TRBD1 on 5 matching bases. In germline, CDR1 is MNHEY, CDR2 SMNVEV (reference sequence). The germline V and J ends were trimmed by 6 bases and 0 bases, with 13 bases remaining between them. CDR3 length equals 15 residues. Here the CDR3 reads CASSLQDPSTDTQYF. CDR3 coding DNA: TGTGCCAGCAGCCTACAGGACCCCAGCACAGATACGCAGTATTTT.

The chain couples TRBV3-1 (or the pseudogene TRBV3-2) to TRBJ2-5, with 16 positions matching TRBD2. In germline, CDR1 is LGHDT, CDR2 YNNKEL (reference sequence). CDR3 length: 17 amino acids. J was trimmed by 5 bases and V by 1 base; bases with no gene match: 4. CDR3: CASSQAGLAGGRETQYF. CDR3 coding DNA: TGTGCCAGCAGCCAAGCGGGACTAGCGGGGGGGCGGGAGACCCAGTACTTC.

The V gene is TRBV7-2, the J gene TRBJ2-7; 7 nucleotides agree with TRBD2. This CDR3 contains 14 residues. Germline V gene data show CDR1 as SGHTA and CDR2 as FQGNSA. With V trimmed by 5 bases and J by 2 bases, 6 bases remained unmatched. The CDR3 protein is CASSLGGLTYEQYF. In DNA form, the CDR3 reads TGTGCCAGCAGCCTGGGGGGACTAACCTACGAGCAGTACTTC. The whole variable domain, filled in from reference TRBV7-2 and TRBJ2-7, reads GAGVSQSPSNKVTEKGKDVELRCDPISGHTALYWYRQSLGQGLEFLIYFQGNSAPDKSGLPSDRFSAERTGGSVSTLTIQRTQQEDSAVYLCASSLGGLTYEQYFGPGTRLTVT.

With respect to this clone: Other DNA sequences in the sample encode the same CDR3. CDR3 sequence: CASSSPGTGKETQYF. The CDR3 DNA follows: TGTGCCAGCAGCTCCCCCGGGACAGGGAAGGAGACCCAGTACTTC. The chain joins TRBV5-4 to TRBJ2-5; TRBD1 aligns across 9 bases. This CDR3 has 15 residues. Germline V gene data show CDR1 as SGHNT and CDR2 as YYREEE (reference sequence). J lost 5 bases, V lost 3 bases, and 8 bases had no gene match. The variable domain in full, with the rest retrieved from reference TRBV5-4 and TRBJ2-5, is ETGVTQSPTHLIKTRGQQVTLRCSSQSGHNTVSWYQQALGQGPQFIFQYYREEENGRGNFPPRFSGLQFPNYSSELNVNALELDDSALYLCASSSPGTGKETQYFGPGTRLLVL.

The V call is TRBV15, the J call TRBJ2-5; D ambiguous. V was trimmed by 2 bases and J by 1 base, leaving 5 bases between them. The germline V gene encodes CDR1 LNHNV and CDR2 YYDKDF (reference sequence). The CDR3 contains 13 residues. The CDR3 reads CATSRRVQETQYF. The CDR3 bases are TGTGCCACCAGCAGACGGGTCCAAGAGACCCAGTACTTC. Based on the CDR3 plus reference TRBV15 and TRBJ2-5, the full variable domain is DAMVIQNPRYQVTQFGKPVTLSCSQTLNHNVMYWYQQKSSQAPKLLFHYYDKDFNNEADTPDNFQSRRPNTSFCFLDIRSPGLGDTAMYLCATSRRVQETQYFGPGTRLLVL.

This chain links TRBV6-5 with TRBJ2-3; TRBD2 is a possible D gene (6 bases). Germline V gene data show CDR1 as MNHEY and CDR2 as SVGAGI. V was cut by 2 bases and J by 4 bases, with 13 bases left in between. The CDR3 has 15 amino acids. CDR3 amino acids: CASSYGDPGADTQYF. CDR3 bases: TGTGCCAGCAGTTACGGGGACCCGGGGGCAGATACGCAGTATTTT.

The rearrangement joins TRBV5-5 to TRBJ1-5; D is undetermined. The V and J ends lost 0 bases and 4 bases respectively, with 5 bases between them. Looked up from germline, CDR1 is SGHKS and CDR2 is YYEKEE (reference sequence). The CDR3 extends over 13 amino acids. The CDR3 spells CASSLERNQPQHF. CDR3 sequence (DNA): TGTGCCAGCAGCTTGGAGAGAAATCAGCCCCAGCATTTT.

The J gene is TRBJ2-2, the V gene TRBV7-9; a weak D match, TRBD1 (5 bases). The CDR3 covers 13 residues. The V gene lost 7 bases and the J gene lost 0 bases, with 6 bases spanning the gap. Per the germline V gene, CDR1 is SEHNR and CDR2 is FQNEAQ (reference sequence). The CDR3 region is CASKQANTGELFF. The CDR3 region has the DNA TGTGCCAGCAAACAGGCGAACACCGGGGAGCTGTTTTTT.

The table lists this clone with a few counts. V gene TRBV28 combines with J gene TRBJ1-5, with D unresolved. Trimming removed 3 bases from V and 3 bases from J, with 12 bases in between. Germline V gives CDR1 MDHEN, CDR2 SYDVKM. This CDR3 is built from 15 residues. The CDR3 protein is CASSLAGKFNQPQHF. CDR3 coding DNA: TGTGCCAGCAGTTTGGCCGGGAAGTTCAATCAGCCCCAGCATTTT.

The V call is TRBV7-3, the J call TRBJ1-1; 7 nucleotides match TRBD1. The CDR3 spans 13 residues. Germline-derived CDR1 and CDR2 are SGHTA and FQGTGA. V was clipped by 0 bases and J by 7 bases; unmatched bases: 2. CDR3 loop: CASSLTGTDEAFF. In DNA form, the CDR3 reads TGTGCCAGCAGCTTAACAGGGACAGATGAAGCTTTCTTT.

This clone was detected only once. V gene TRBV19 combines with J gene TRBJ2-3; a possible D gene is TRBD1 (6 bases). Germline values: CDR1 LNHDA, CDR2 SQIVND (reference sequence). This CDR3 contains 14 residues. Trimming removed 3 bases at V and 6 bases at J, with 13 bases between. The chain's CDR3 is CASSITGLADTQYF. In DNA form, the CDR3 reads TGTGCCAGTAGTATCACAGGGTTGGCGGATACGCAGTATTTT.

The rearrangement joins TRBV9 to TRBJ2-2, with 7 positions matching TRBD1. This CDR3 has 15 amino acids. The V gene end was trimmed by 0 bases and the J gene end by 1 base; junction bases not matched to a gene: 0. CDR1 is SGDLS and CDR2 is YYNGEE in the germline V gene. The CDR3: CASSVGDRNTGELFF. CDR3 coding DNA: TGTGCCAGCAGCGTAGGGGACAGGAACACCGGGGAGCTGTTTTTT.

The chain joins TRBV7-8 to TRBJ2-4; D might be TRBD2 (6 bases). Looked up from germline, CDR1 is SGHVS and CDR2 is FQNEAQ. There are 14 residues in the CDR3. V gave up 5 bases and J gave up 4 bases, with 12 bases separating them. The CDR3 DNA reads TGTGCCAGCAGCGAAGGACTAACTAAAAACATTCAGTACTTC. As protein: CASSEGLTKNIQYF.

The rearrangement uses TRBV6-6 and TRBJ2-1; TRBD1 matches at 7 bases. With V trimmed by 6 bases and J by 4 bases, 6 bases remained unmatched. Germline CDR1 reads MNHNY; CDR2 reads SVGAGI (reference sequence). The CDR3 extends over 14 amino acids. In DNA, the CDR3 is TGTGCCAGCAGGCATACAGGGGAGTACAATGAGCAGTTCTTC. This codes for CASRHTGEYNEQFF.

This clone appeared a single time. The V gene is TRBV19, the J gene TRBJ2-2; possible D gene TRBD1, 5 bases. Germline lookup yields CDR1 LNHDA and CDR2 SQIVND (reference sequence). Trimming pared 7 bases from V and 0 bases from J, leaving 21 bases between. The CDR3 spans 18 residues. The CDR3 loop reads CASTVWEGVLPNTGELFF. The CDR3 DNA is TGTGCCAGTACCGTATGGGAAGGGGTGCTGCCGAACACCGGGGAGCTGTTTTTT.

V is TRBV11-2 and J is TRBJ2-3, with 10 bases that match TRBD2. The CDR3 is 17 residues long. Germline V lookup: CDR1 SGHAT, CDR2 FQNNGV. The ends lost 2 bases at V and 2 bases at J; junction bases unmatched: 7. DNA of the CDR3: TGTGCCAGCAGCTTAAATTGGCTAGCGGGAGTCACAGATACGCAGTATTTT. It encodes CASSLNWLAGVTDTQYF.

The rearrangement links TRBV27 to TRBJ2-2; the D gene is possibly TRBD1 (5 bases). Trimming shortened V by 8 bases and J by 2 bases, and 18 bases separated the two germline ends. The V gene's germline CDR1 is MNHEY and CDR2 SMNVEV (reference sequence). This CDR3 region has 16 residues. This chain's CDR3 is CASRPNGAINTGELFF. The CDR3 nucleotides are TGTGCCAGCCGCCCCAATGGGGCTATAAACACCGGGGAGCTGTTTTTT.

The CDR3 protein is CAWSVGGARTYEQYF. The CDR3 bases are TGTGCCTGGAGTGTTGGCGGGGCAAGAACCTACGAGCAGTACTTC. The chain has TRBV30 and TRBJ2-7; the D gene is possibly TRBD2 (6 bases). Germline V lookup: CDR1 GTSNPN, CDR2 SVGIG (reference sequence). V was pared by 0 bases and J by 2 bases, with 14 bases between. The length of the CDR3 is 15 residues.

V and J are TRBV28 and TRBJ2-2, with 7 bases identical to TRBD2. The CDR3 totals 16 residues. V trimming: 5 bases; J trimming: 3 bases; junction bases outside the gene matches: 9. Germline V lookup: CDR1 MDHEN, CDR2 SYDVKM. CDR3 DNA sequence: TGTGCCAGCAGTCGTCCGGGACTACAAGACACCGGGGAGCTGTTTTTT. Its translation: CASSRPGLQDTGELFF.

The chain joins TRBV12-3 or TRBV12-4 to TRBJ1-5; D remains ambiguous. Between the trimmed V and J ends, which lost 3 bases and 5 bases, there was a span of 5 bases. This CDR3 region has 12 residues. CDR3: CASSFTDQPQHF. The CDR3 DNA reads as TGTGCCAGCAGTTTTACAGATCAGCCCCAGCATTTT.

This clone showed up just once. The V and J genes are TRBV19 and TRBJ2-5; 9 nucleotides match TRBD2. The CDR3 is 14 residues long. Per germline, CDR1 LNHDA and CDR2 SQIVND (reference sequence). The V and J ends lost 4 bases and 3 bases, in that order; junction bases with no gene match: 3. This CDR3 reads CASSNSGGEETQYF. Written as DNA, the CDR3 is TGTGCCAGTAGTAATAGCGGGGGAGAAGAGACCCAGTACTTC.

A word on this clone: Distinct nucleotide sequences in the sample also encode this CDR3. The V and J genes are TRBV5-1 and TRBJ1-4; D perhaps matches TRBD1 (5 bases). CDR1 is SGHRS and CDR2 is YFSETQ in the germline V gene. The length of the CDR3 is 14 residues. V gave up 0 bases and J gave up 8 bases, with 11 bases separating them. The CDR3 DNA sequence: TGCGCCAGCAGCTTGGGGCAGGGAGGCGAAAAACTGTTTTTT. Residues: CASSLGQGGEKLFF.

The chain is built from TRBV5-1 and TRBJ2-1; 8 nucleotides align to TRBD1. Trimming at V came to 4 bases and at J to 5 bases, leaving 5 bases not matched to a gene. CDR1 is SGHRS and CDR2 is YFSETQ in the germline V gene. This CDR3 has 14 residues. CDR3 DNA: TGCGCCAGCAGCGGGGGACAGGTACACAATGAGCAGTTCTTC. Translated: CASSGGQVHNEQFF.

The J gene is TRBJ2-1, the V gene TRBV29-1, with D perhaps TRBD1 (6 bases). The CDR3 is 14 residues long. Trimming shortened V by 2 bases and J by 9 bases, and 17 bases separated the two germline ends. The germline V gene encodes CDR1 SQVTM and CDR2 ANQGSEA. CDR3 residues: CSVEYQAGESEQFF. Written as DNA, the CDR3 is TGCAGCGTTGAATATCAAGCAGGGGAGTCTGAGCAGTTCTTC.

This chain uses TRBV7-2 with TRBJ2-2, with 9 positions matching TRBD1. With 6 bases clipped from V and 6 bases from J, the junction kept 11 bases outside the gene matches. CDR3 length: 16 residues. Germline assignment: CDR1 SGHTA and CDR2 FQGNSA. For the CDR3, the DNA is TGTGCCAGCAGTCGGACCGGGACAGGGACGTCCGGGGAGCTGTTTTTT. Its protein product is CASSRTGTGTSGELFF.